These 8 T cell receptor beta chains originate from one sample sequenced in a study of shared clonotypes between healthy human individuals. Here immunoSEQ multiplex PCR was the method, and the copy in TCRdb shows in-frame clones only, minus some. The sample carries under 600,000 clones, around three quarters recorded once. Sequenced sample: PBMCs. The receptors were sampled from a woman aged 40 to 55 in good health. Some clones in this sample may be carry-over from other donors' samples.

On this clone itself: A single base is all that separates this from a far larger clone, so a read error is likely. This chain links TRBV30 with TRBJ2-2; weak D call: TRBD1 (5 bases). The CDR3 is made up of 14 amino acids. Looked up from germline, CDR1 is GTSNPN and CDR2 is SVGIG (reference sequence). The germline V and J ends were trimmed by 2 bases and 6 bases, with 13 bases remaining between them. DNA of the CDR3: TGTGCCTGGAGTAGGGGATATGGGGCCGGGGAGCTGTTTTTT. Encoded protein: CAWSRGYGAGELFF.

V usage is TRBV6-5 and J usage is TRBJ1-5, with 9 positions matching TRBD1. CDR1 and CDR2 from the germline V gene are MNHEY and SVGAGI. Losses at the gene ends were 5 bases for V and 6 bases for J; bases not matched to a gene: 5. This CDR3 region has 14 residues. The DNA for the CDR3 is TGTGCCAGCAGTAGGGACAGGGCAGGTCAGCCCCAGCATTTT. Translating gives CASSRDRAGQPQHF.

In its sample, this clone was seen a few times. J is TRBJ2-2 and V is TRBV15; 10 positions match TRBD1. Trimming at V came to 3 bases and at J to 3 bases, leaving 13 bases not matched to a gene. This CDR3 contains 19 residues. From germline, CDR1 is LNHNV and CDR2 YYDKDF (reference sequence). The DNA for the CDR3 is TGTGCCACCAGCAGTCCTGACAGGGGGCCGAGTACGTACACCGGGGAGCTGTTTTTT. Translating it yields CATSSPDRGPSTYTGELFF. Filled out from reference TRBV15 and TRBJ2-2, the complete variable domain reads DAMVIQNPRYQVTQFGKPVTLSCSQTLNHNVMYWYQQKSSQAPKLLFHYYDKDFNNEADTPDNFQSRRPNTSFCFLDIRSPGLGDTAMYLCATSSPDRGPSTYTGELFFGEGSRLTVL.

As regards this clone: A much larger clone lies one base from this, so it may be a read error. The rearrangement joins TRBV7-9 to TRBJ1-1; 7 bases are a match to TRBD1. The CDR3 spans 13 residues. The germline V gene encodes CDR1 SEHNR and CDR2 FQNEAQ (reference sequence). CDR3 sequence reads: CASSLEGATEALF. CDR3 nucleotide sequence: TGTGCCAGCAGCTTAGAGGGGGCCACTGAAGCTCTCTTT.

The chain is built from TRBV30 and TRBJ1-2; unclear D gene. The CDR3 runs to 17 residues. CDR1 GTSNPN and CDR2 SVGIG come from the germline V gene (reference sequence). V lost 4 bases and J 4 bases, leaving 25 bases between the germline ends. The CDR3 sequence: CAWTGPTSRLVSYGYTF. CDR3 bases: TGTGCCTGGACGGGCCCGACATCTCGACTCGTCTCCTATGGCTACACCTTC.

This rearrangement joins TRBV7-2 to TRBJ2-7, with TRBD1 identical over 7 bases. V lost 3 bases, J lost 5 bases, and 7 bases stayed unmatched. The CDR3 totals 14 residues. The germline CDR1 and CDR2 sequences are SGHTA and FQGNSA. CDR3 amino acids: CASSFARGPDEQYF. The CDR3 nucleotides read TGTGCCAGCAGCTTCGCTAGGGGGCCGGACGAGCAGTACTTC.

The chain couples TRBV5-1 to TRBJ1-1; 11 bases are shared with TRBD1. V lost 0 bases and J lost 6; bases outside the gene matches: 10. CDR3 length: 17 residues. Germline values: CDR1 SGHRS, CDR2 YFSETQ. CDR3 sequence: CASSLEPSGQGAPEAFF. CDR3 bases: TGCGCCAGCAGCTTGGAACCCTCCGGACAGGGGGCGCCTGAAGCTTTCTTT.

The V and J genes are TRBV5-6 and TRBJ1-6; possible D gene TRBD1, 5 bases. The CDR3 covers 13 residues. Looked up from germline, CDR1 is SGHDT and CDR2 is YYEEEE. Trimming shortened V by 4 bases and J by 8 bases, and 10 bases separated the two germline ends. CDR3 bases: TGTGCCAGCAGCGGTGGGGGGTATTCACCCCTCCACTTT. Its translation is CASSGGGYSPLHF.